The 7 T cell receptor beta chains presented below share a single source sample, sequenced in a study of T cell responses to AZD1222 COVID-19 vaccine. Sequencing used immunoSEQ multiplex PCR; TCRdb keeps in-frame clones, though not all of them. The sample holds 160,000 or so clones; 80% to 90% are singletons and the top ten take about a tenth. The sequencing here drew on peripheral blood, taken 28 days after the second AZD1222 dose. The receptors originated from an adult who received the AZD1222 COVID-19 vaccine.

V and J are TRBV28 and TRBJ2-1; D call uncertain. The CDR3 totals 14 residues. Germline assignment: CDR1 MDHEN and CDR2 SYDVKM. Trimming stripped 8 bases from V and 6 bases from J, with 17 bases between. DNA of the CDR3: TGTGCCAGCCTTGGGCAAAATTTTGGCAATGAGCAGTTCTTC. Residues: CASLGQNFGNEQFF.

Comment on this clone: This same CDR3 is encoded by further DNA sequences in the sample. The J gene is TRBJ2-7, the V gene TRBV27; TRBD1 matches at 10 bases. The V gene end was trimmed by 6 bases and the J gene end by 3 bases; junction bases not matched to a gene: 5. The germline CDR1 and CDR2 sequences are MNHEY and SMNVEV (reference sequence). The CDR3 runs to 14 residues. CDR3 in amino acids: CASSVRDRGYEQYF. CDR3 coding DNA: TGTGCCAGCAGCGTCCGGGACAGGGGCTACGAGCAGTACTTC.

This chain joins TRBV9 and TRBJ1-6, with unresolved D. Trimming stripped 6 bases from V and 7 bases from J, with 11 bases between. Germline V gives CDR1 SGDLS, CDR2 YYNGEE. This CDR3 contains 13 residues. The CDR3 loop is CASNIGQNSPLHF. CDR3 coding DNA: TGTGCCAGCAACATCGGCCAAAATTCACCCCTCCACTTT. Using reference TRBV9 and TRBJ1-6 for the parts outside the CDR3, the full variable domain is DSGVTQTPKHLITATGQRVTLRCSPRSGDLSVYWYQQSLDQGLQFLIQYYNGEERAKGNILERFSAQQFPDLHSELNLSSLELGDSALYFCASNIGQNSPLHFGNGTRLTVT.

The chain employs TRBV2 and TRBJ1-4; D call uncertain. The CDR3 length is 14 residues. Per germline, CDR1 SNHLY and CDR2 FYNNEI. The V gene lost 3 bases and the J gene lost 14 bases, with 19 bases spanning the gap. CDR3 DNA sequence: TGTGCCAGCAGTGATAGACGTCGAGCGGAATGGCTGTTTTTT. Translation: CASSDRRRAEWLFF.

The chain is built from TRBV28 and TRBJ1-5, with D possibly TRBD1 on 6 matching bases. The V end lost 2 bases, the J end lost 8 bases, and 19 bases lay between the germline ends. Germline CDR1 and CDR2: MDHEN and SYDVKM. The CDR3 contains 16 residues. The CDR3 DNA is TGTGCCAGCAGTTTACTCAGGGGCCTCGGGGGAGAGCCCCAGCATTTT. As protein: CASSLLRGLGGEPQHF.

Here the CDR3 DNA reads TGTGCCACTAACAGGGAGTCCTACAATGAGCAGTTCTTC. It translates to CATNRESYNEQFF. This rearrangement joins TRBV10-3 to TRBJ2-1; possible D gene TRBD1, 6 bases. The germline gives CDR1 ENHRY, CDR2 SYGVKD. The CDR3 length is 13 residues. V was pared by 10 bases and J by 1 base, with 11 bases between.

This chain uses TRBV7-9 with TRBJ1-4; D call uncertain. The V end was cut by 1 base, the J end by 0 bases, with 6 bases between. The length of the CDR3 is 15 residues. Germline assignment: CDR1 SEHNR and CDR2 FQNEAQ (reference sequence). The CDR3, as DNA: TGTGCCAGCAGCTTAGGGTCAGCAACTAATGAAAAACTGTTTTTT. As protein: CASSLGSATNEKLFF.